These 3 T cell receptor beta chains originate from one sample sequenced in a study of blood T cell repertoires in COVID-19. TCRdb's table, derived via immunoSEQ multiplex PCR, lists solely in-frame clones and lacks some. The sample records around 300,000 clones, approximately 85% being singletons. Material for sequencing was peripheral blood. These receptors originate from a woman in her 70s with acute or convalescent COVID-19.

This rearrangement joins TRBV5-5 to TRBJ1-5; 9 bases fit TRBD1. J was trimmed by 6 bases and V by 4 bases; bases with no gene match: 11. The CDR3 is 16 amino acids. Germline CDR1 SGHKS, CDR2 YYEKEE (reference sequence). CDR3 nucleotides: TGTGCCAGCAGCGCAGGGAGGACAGGGGCTCGTCAGCCCCAGCATTTT. It yields the protein CASSAGRTGARQPQHF.

This sequence joins TRBV5-1 and TRBJ2-3; the D gene is possibly TRBD1 (5 bases). CDR3 size: 17 residues. V was trimmed by 5 bases and J by 6 bases, leaving 25 bases between them. CDR1 SGHRS and CDR2 YFSETQ come from the germline V gene. As DNA, the CDR3 is TGCGCCAGCAGAACTCGCGTTGGGGCCGGTGTAGGGGATACGCAGTATTTT. Its protein is CASRTRVGAGVGDTQYF.

The V call is TRBV3-1 (or the pseudogene TRBV3-2), the J call TRBJ1-3, with TRBD1 matching 8 bases. J gave up 2 bases and V 2 bases, and 2 bases lay outside the gene matches. Germline V gene sequence: CDR1 LGHDT, CDR2 YNNKEL (reference sequence). This CDR3 is built from 15 residues. CDR3 region: CASSQTGGPGNTIYF. The CDR3, as DNA: TGTGCCAGCAGCCAAACAGGGGGGCCTGGAAACACCATATATTTT.